This T cell receptor beta chain was observed in a study of cytomegalovirus exposure and HLA in healthy donors. This clone was seen a few times. PCR involved 60 Vbeta and 13 Jbeta primers. TCRdb keeps only in-frame clones here, not all; method: immunoSEQ multiplex PCR. The table has 90,000 to 120,000 clones, over 9.5% seen once. Per the germline V gene, CDR1 is LGHNA and CDR2 is YNFKEQ. The V and J ends lost 0 bases and 0 bases respectively, with 8 bases between them. The CDR3 is made up of 15 amino acids. The sequence was collected from a man aged 35 to 55 in good health and CMV-seropositive. Sequencing used PBMCs. The chain couples TRBV4-2 to TRBJ1-1; D is undetermined. The CDR3 protein is CASSQEGRMNTEAFF. In DNA form, the CDR3 reads TGTGCCAGCAGCCAAGAGGGCAGGATGAACACTGAAGCTTTCTTT.